This T cell receptor beta chain was recorded in a study of blood T cells in healthy people across ages. Using a J-beta primer mix together with a sample-barcoded 5' primer, a second PCR was run for about 7 to 12 cycles. TCRdb recomputed calls from the 5' RACE reads with MiXCR, one row per CDR3 protein. This table has 700,000 or so distinct CDR3 sequences, 22% appearing once. Every sample yielded at least 6.5 million isolated PBMCs. Study-level findings and limits: The fall in TCR beta diversity per million T cells was roughly linear with age. Greater diversity and more naive CD4+ cells were seen in long-lived donors than in aged donors.

Comments on this clonotype: Its antigen is not identified.

Germline CDR1 reads SGHRS; CDR2 reads YFSETQ. V was pared by 0 bases and J by 4 bases, with 13 bases between. The CDR3 consists of 15 residues. This TCR came from a man between 70 and 80 years old in good health. The sequencing input was blood. The chain combines TRBV5-1 with TRBJ1-2; tentatively, D is TRBD1 (6 bases). CDR3 sequence reads: CASSLAKDRTYGYTF. CDR3 sequence (DNA): TGCGCCAGCAGCTTGGCCAAGGACAGAACCTATGGCTACACCTTC.